This section outlines one T cell receptor (beta chain) sequence together with its context. The table came from immunoSEQ multiplex PCR; TCRdb's copy has only in-frame clones and leaves some out. The table shows 140,000 to 150,000 clones, with approximately 89% occurring only once. Germline V gene data show CDR1 as KGHSH and CDR2 as LQKENI. This CDR3 has 12 residues. Trimming pared 6 bases from V and 4 bases from J, leaving 9 bases between. These data belong to a study of blood T cell repertoires in COVID-19. For the study at large: Italy, Spain and the United States were the sources of the convalescent and acute COVID-19 samples.

The rearrangement joins TRBV18 to TRBJ2-5; D is possibly TRBD2 (5 bases). Sequenced: peripheral blood. This receptor was obtained from a human donor in a cohort sampled during active COVID-19. The CDR3 protein is CASSAEGETQYF. In DNA form, the CDR3 reads TGTGCCAGCTCGGCCGAGGGAGAGACCCAGTACTTC.